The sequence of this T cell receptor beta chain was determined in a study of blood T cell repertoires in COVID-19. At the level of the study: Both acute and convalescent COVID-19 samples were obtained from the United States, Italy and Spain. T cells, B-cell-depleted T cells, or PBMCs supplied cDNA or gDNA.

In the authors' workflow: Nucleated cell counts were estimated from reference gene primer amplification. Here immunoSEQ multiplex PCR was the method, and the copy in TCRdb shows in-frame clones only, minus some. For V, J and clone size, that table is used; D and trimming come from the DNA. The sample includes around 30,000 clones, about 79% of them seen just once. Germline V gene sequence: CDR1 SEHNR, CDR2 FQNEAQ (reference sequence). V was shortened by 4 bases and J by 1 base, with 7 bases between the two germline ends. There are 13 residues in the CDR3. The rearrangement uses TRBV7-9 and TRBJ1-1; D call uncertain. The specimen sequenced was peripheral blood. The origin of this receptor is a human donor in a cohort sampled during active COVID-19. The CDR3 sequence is CASSSQENTEAFF. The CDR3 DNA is TGTGCCAGCAGCTCGCAGGAGAACACTGAAGCTTTCTTT.